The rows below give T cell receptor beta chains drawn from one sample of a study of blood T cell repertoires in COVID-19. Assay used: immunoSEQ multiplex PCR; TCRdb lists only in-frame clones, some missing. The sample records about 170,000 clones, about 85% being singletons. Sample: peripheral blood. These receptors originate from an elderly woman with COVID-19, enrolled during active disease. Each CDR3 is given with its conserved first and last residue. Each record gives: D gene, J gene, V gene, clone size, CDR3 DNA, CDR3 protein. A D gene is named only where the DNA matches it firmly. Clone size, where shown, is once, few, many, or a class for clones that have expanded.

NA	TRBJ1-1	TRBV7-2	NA	TGTGCCAGCAGCTTAGCTGGGCTGAACACTGAAGCTTTCTTT	CASSLAGLNTEAFF
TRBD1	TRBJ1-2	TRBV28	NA	TGTGCCAGCAGTCAAAGGGGAACAGGGGGCTGGCGTGGCTACACCTTC	CASSQRGTGGWRGYTF
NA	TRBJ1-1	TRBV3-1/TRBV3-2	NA	TGTGCCAGCAGCCCAGGACAGCCGGGGTGGGCTTTCTTT	CASSPGQPGWAFF
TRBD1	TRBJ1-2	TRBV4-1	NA	TGCGCCAGCAGCCAAGGGGACAGACGTTCCTATGGCTACACCTTC	CASSQGDRRSYGYTF
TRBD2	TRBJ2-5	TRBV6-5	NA	TGTGCCAGCAGACTAGACGGGGGGTCAGAGACCCAGTACTTC	CASRLDGGSETQYF
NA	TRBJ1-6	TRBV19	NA	TGTGCCAGTAGTATATTTCCGGATTCACCCCTCCACTTT	CASSIFPDSPLHF
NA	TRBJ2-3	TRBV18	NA	TGTGCCAGCTCAGGATTCAGACCTACGGGGGGCACAGATACGCAGTATTTT	CASSGFRPTGGTDTQYF
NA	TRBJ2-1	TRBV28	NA	TGTGCCAGCAGTTTGATCGGGAGTGAGCAGTTCTTC	CASSLIGSEQFF
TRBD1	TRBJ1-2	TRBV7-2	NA	TGTGCCAGCAGCCCCCGACAGGGCCAGACCTATGGCTACACCTTC	CASSPRQGQTYGYTF
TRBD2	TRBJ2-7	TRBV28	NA	TGTGCCAGCATCCCGAACTTGGGGCGGGAGGGCCTCGAGCAGTACTTC	CASIPNLGREGLEQYF
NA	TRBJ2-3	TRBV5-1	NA	TGCGCCAGCAGCCCCGGCGGCGGGGCGGGAACAGATACGCAGTATTTT	CASSPGGGAGTDTQYF
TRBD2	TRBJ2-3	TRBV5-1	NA	TGCGCCAGCGGTCTAGGGACTAGCGGGAGGGCCGGGACAGATACGCAGTATTTT	CASGLGTSGRAGTDTQYF
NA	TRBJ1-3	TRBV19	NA	TGTGCCAGTACCCCCCGGGGGGACGGTGGAAACACCATATATTTT	CASTPRGDGGNTIYF
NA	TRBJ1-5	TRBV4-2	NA	TGTGCCAGTACCCCCGACTTCGCCGAGGGCAATCAGCCCCAGCATTTT	CASTPDFAEGNQPQHF
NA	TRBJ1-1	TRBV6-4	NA	TGTGCCAGCAGTGCAACGGACAGCACTGAAGCTTTCTTT	CASSATDSTEAFF
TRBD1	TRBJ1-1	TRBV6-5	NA	TGTGCCAGCAGAACCCAGGGGGGATCTGAAGCTTTCTTT	CASRTQGGSEAFF
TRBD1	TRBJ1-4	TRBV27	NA	TGTGCCAGCAGTCGACCCGGGACAGGGGGTGAAAAACTGTTTTTT	CASSRPGTGGEKLFF
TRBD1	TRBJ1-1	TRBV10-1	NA	TGCGCCAGCAGTGAGAGACAGGGGGCAGTGAACACTGAAGCTTTCTTT	CASSERQGAVNTEAFF
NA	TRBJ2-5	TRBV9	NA	TGTGCCAGCAGCGTTTCTGGGGGGGCTAGCGGAATCCAAGAGACCCAGTACTTC	CASSVSGGASGIQETQYF
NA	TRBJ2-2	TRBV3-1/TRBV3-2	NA	TGTGCCAGCAGCCAAGAGATAGCTAGCACCGGGGAGCTGTTTTTT	CASSQEIASTGELFF
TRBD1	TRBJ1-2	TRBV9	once	TGTGCCAGCAGCGCGAGGGCTATGACAGGGGGTGGCTACACCTTC	CASSARAMTGGGYTF
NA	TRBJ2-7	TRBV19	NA	TGTGCCAGTAGTCTCCAGGGACTTCCAAACGAGCAGTACTTC	CASSLQGLPNEQYF
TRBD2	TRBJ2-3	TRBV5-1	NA	TGCGCCAGCAGCTTGGGGACTAGCGGGAGGGCCGGCACAGATACGCAGTATTTT	CASSLGTSGRAGTDTQYF
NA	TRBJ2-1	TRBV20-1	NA	TGCAGTGCTTTCTCCGGCAATGAGCAGTTCTTC	CSAFSGNEQFF
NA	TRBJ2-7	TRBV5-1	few	TGCGCCAGCAGCTTGGAGCCGGGGTACGACGAGCAGTACTTC	CASSLEPGYDEQYF
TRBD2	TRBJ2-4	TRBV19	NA	TGTGCCACACGAGACAGCGGGGGCAAAAACATTCAGTACTTC	CATRDSGGKNIQYF
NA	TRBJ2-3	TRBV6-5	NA	TGTGCCAGCAGTTACTCGAGGTCTCACGGAGATACGCAGTATTTT	CASSYSRSHGDTQYF
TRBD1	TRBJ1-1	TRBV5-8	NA	TGTGCCAGCAGCTTGGTACGGGACAGTACTGAAGCTTTCTTT	CASSLVRDSTEAFF
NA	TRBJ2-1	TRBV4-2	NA	TGTGCCAGCAGCCAAGATAGGGGGACGCGATTCAATGAGCAGTTCTTC	CASSQDRGTRFNEQFF
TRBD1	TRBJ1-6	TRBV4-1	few	TGCGCCAGCAGCCAACGCCCGGAAGGACAGGGGAATTCACCCCTCCACTTT	CASSQRPEGQGNSPLHF
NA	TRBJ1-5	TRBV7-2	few	TGTGCCAGCAGCTTCAAACGGGATCAGCCCCAGCATTTT	CASSFKRDQPQHF
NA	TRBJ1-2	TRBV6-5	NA	TGTGCCAGCAATCCGACAGGCGGCGGCTACACCTTC	CASNPTGGGYTF
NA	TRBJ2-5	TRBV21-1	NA	TGTGCCAGCAGCGGGCATTGGGTCAGGGGTGGCCGGTACTTC	CASSGHWVRGGRYF
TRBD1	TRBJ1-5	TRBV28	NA	TGTGCCAGCAGTTCAGGGGGGAATGGCCAGCCCCAGCATTTT	CASSSGGNGQPQHF
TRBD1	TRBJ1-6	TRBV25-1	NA	TGTGCCAGCAGTGAATCATCAGGGGGGATTTCCTATAATTCACCCCTCCACTTT	CASSESSGGISYNSPLHF